This is a list of T cell receptor beta chains from one sample in a study of technical replicates of blood from a handful of donors. Sequencing used immunoSEQ multiplex PCR; TCRdb keeps in-frame clones, though not all of them. The table lists 65,000 to 85,000 clones, around 96% of them singletons. Material for sequencing was T cells isolated from PBMCs. The receptors were sampled from a human donor in good health. Each CDR3 is given with its conserved first and last residue. The order of the fields is V gene, CDR3 protein.

TRBV6-5 CASSYGFGQGGNTIYF
TRBV4-1 CASSIAPYNEQFF
TRBV14 CASKGSGRYEQYF
TRBV19 CASSFFDRDDEQFF
TRBV27 CASSSRRTPGYGYTF
TRBV7-9 CASSPSRDRAHTF
TRBV6-4 CASSARPGLAGHVPGELFF
TRBV27 CASSRRRELPEAFF
TRBV5-1 CASSLVGQGYEQYF
TRBV6-1 CASSDVQGGGTEAFF
TRBV10-1 CASSEDEQITDTQYF
TRBV5-4 CASSSLDQGANYGYTF
TRBV27 CASSLSSLAGETQYF
TRBV27 CASRKGQGRTNEKLFF
TRBV6-5 CASSYSGGLSGNTIYF
TRBV2 CASSEAPGFYEQYF
TRBV21-1 CASSKAPSLGVRSDQPQHF
TRBV27 CASSRGRDTGELFF
TRBV10-3 CAIRIIENTEAFF
TRBV28 CASSTRGQGANEKLFF
TRBV10-3 CASRVAGSSYEQYF
TRBV18 CASSRDSLRETQYF
TRBV5-6 CASSRDRNQPQHF
TRBV7-9 CASSGPIGGGMDTQYF
TRBV27 CASSPSRGLSYGYTF
TRBV7-3 CASSSGLNNNEQFF
TRBV10-3 CATGTGGTPSSNQPQHF
TRBV9 CASSVSLAGGFTGELFF
TRBV11-3 CASSLGQMGEQYF
TRBV5-6 CASSFAVAFDNEQFF
TRBV9 CASSPRTSGSNVYEQYF
TRBV6-5 CASSSMGHYNEQFF
TRBV30 CAHQRGGGYTF
TRBV4-1 CASSQEGGSNYGYTF
TRBV7-2 CASNSGGGLNQPQHF
TRBV12-5 CASGPRLSYNEQFF
TRBV7-6 CASSLGPGITDTQYF
TRBV13 CASSPRTGENRKLFF
TRBV5-8 CASSFFGNTEAFF
TRBV29-1 CSVGFGDRGHGELFF
TRBV5-5 CASSLYGGGNNQPQHF
TRBV6-5 CASSPGAGGDGYTF
TRBV11-2 CASTLLAGANEQFF
TRBV4-3 CASSQEASTDTQYF